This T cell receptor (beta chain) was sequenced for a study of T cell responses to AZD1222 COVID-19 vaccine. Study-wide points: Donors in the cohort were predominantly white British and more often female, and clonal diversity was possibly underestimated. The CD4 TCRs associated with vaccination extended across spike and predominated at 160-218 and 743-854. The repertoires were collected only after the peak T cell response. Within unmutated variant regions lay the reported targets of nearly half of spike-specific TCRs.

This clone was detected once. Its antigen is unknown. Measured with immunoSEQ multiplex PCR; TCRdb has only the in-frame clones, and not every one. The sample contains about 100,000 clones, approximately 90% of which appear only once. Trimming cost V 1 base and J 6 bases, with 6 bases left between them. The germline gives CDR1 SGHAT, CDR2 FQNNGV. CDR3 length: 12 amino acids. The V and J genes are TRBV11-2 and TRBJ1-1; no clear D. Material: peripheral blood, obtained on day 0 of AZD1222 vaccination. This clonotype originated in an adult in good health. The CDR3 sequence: CASSLGVAEAFF. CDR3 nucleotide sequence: TGTGCCAGCAGCTTAGGGGTGGCTGAAGCTTTCTTT. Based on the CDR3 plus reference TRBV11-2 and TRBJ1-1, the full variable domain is EAGVAQSPRYKIIEKRQSVAFWCNPISGHATLYWYQQILGQGPKLLIQFQNNGVVDDSQLPKDRFSAERLKGVDSTLKIQPAKLEDSAVYLCASSLGVAEAFFGQGTRLTVV.